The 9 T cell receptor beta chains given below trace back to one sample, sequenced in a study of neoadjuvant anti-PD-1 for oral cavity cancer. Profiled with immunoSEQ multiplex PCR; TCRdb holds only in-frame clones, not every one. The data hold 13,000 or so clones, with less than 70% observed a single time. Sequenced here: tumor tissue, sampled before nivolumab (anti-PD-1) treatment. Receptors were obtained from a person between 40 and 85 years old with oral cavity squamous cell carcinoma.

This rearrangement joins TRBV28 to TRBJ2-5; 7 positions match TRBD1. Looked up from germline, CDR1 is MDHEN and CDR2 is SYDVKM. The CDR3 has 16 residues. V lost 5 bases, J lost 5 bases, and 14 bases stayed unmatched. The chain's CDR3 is CASSRMTGQKLETQYF. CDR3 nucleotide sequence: TGTGCCAGCAGTCGGATGACAGGGCAAAAGTTGGAGACCCAGTACTTC.

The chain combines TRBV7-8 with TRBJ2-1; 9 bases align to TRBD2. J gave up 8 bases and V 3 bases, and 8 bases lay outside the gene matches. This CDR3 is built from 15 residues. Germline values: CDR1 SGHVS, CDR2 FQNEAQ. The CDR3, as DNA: TGTGCCAGCAGCTTCGTTGGTAGCGGGGGTTATGAGCAGTTCTTC. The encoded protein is CASSFVGSGGYEQFF.

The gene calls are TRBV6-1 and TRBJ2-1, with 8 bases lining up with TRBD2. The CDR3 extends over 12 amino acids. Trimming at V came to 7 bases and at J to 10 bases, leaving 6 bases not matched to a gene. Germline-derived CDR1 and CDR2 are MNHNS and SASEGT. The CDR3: CASTRGGGEQFF. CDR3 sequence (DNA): TGTGCCAGCACCCGGGGGGGCGGGGAGCAGTTCTTC.

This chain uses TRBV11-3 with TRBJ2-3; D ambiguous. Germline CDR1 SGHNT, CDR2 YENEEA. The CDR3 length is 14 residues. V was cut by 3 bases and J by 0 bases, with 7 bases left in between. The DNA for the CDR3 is TGTGCCAGCAGCTTGGGCCACAGCACAGATACGCAGTATTTT. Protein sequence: CASSLGHSTDTQYF.

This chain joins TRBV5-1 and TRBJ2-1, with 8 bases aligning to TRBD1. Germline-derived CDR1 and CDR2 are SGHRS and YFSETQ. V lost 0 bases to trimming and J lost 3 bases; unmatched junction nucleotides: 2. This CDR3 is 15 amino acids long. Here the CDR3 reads CASSLGTGGYNEQFF. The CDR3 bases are TGCGCCAGCAGCTTGGGAACAGGGGGCTACAATGAGCAGTTCTTC.

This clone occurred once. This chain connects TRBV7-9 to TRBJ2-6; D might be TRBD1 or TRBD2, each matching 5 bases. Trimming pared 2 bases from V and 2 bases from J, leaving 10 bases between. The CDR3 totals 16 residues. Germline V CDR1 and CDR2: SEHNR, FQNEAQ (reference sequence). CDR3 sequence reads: CASSLLGDPGANVLTF. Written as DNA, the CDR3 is TGTGCCAGCAGCTTACTGGGGGACCCTGGGGCCAACGTCCTGACTTTC.

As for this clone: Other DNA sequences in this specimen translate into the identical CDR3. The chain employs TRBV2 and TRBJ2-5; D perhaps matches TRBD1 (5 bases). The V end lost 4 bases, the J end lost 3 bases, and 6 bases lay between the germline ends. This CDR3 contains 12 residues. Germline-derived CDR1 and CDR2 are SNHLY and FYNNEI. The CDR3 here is CASSAGKETQYF. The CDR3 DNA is TGTGCCAGCAGTGCAGGGAAAGAGACCCAGTACTTC.

The CDR3 DNA is TGTGCCACCAGCACTCCTAAGGACAGGTTATCCTACGAGCAGTACTTC. Residues: CATSTPKDRLSYEQYF. This rearrangement joins TRBV15 to TRBJ2-7; 7 bases are a match to TRBD1. The germline CDR1 and CDR2 sequences are LNHNV and YYDKDF (reference sequence). The V segment lost 4 bases and the J segment 1 base; nucleotides outside the gene matches: 10. The CDR3 loop spans 16 amino acids.

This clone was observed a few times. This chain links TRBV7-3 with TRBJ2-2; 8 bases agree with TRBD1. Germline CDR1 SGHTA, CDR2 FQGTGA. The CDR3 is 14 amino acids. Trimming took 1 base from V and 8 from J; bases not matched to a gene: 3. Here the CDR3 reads CASSLSQGAGELFF. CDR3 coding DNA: TGTGCCAGCAGCTTAAGTCAGGGGGCAGGGGAGCTGTTTTTT.